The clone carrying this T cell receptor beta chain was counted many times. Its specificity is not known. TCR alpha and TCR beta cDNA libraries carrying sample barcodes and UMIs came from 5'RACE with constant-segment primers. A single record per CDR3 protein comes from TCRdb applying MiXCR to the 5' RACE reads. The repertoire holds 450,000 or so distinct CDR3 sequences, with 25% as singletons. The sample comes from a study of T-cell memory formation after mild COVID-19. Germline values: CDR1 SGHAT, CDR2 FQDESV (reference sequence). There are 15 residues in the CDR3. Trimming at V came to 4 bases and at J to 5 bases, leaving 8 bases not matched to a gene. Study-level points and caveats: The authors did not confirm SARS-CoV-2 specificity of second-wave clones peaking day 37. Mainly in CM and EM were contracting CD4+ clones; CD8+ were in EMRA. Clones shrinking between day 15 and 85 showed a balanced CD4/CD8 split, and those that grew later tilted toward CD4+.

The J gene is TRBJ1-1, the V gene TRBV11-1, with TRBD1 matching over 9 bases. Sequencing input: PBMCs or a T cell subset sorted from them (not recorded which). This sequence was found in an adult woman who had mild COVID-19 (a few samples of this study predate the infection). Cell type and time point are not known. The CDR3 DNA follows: TGTGCCAGCAGCTCGCGGGACAGGGTATTAACTGAAGCTTTCTTT. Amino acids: CASSSRDRVLTEAFF.